This T cell receptor (beta chain) stems from a study of T cells in Graves' hyperthyroidism and ophthalmopathy. General study findings and limits: Ophthalmopathy cases were set apart from stable hyperthyroidism by a 13 V-J model. Most thyroid-expanded clonotypes above 0.001 were also found in blood.

V dropped 5 bases and J dropped 5 bases, with 16 bases sitting between them. Per germline, CDR1 SGHNT and CDR2 YENEEA. This CDR3 has 16 amino acids. Researchers took RNA transcripts and amplified the TCR beta CDR3 regions from them. In the first-round RT-PCR of the TCR CDR3, the HTBI primer set was used. TCRdb re-called the multiplex PCR reads with MiXCR, one entry per CDR3 protein. The table shows about 560,000 distinct CDR3 sequences, with roughly 17% occurring only once. About this clonotype itself: The antigen remains undetermined.

The clonotype comes from a woman aged 18 to 35 with Graves' hyperthyroidism. V and J are TRBV11-3 and TRBJ2-6; no firm D call. The sample taken for sequencing was blood. This CDR3 is CASSPPTPRRANVLTF. The CDR3 DNA is TGTGCCAGCAGCCCCCCGACCCCCAGACGGGCCAACGTCCTGACTTTC.